This is a list of T cell receptor beta chains from one sample in a study of CXCR3-negative and CXCR3-positive naive CD8 T cells. TCRdb reprocessed the 5' RACE reads and reports one entry per CDR3 protein, with no DNA. The specimen's table records 100,000 to 150,000 distinct CDR3 sequences. Material: naive CXCR3- CD8+ T cells from blood. These receptors all stem from a human donor in good health. Some clones in this sample may be carry-over from other donors' samples. Each CDR3 is given with its conserved first and last residue.

v_gene: TRBV3-1; j_gene: TRBJ2-7; CDR3aa: CASSPFRPSGGAYEQYF
v_gene: TRBV7-9; j_gene: TRBJ2-7; CDR3aa: CASTGQGTYEQYF
v_gene: TRBV27; j_gene: TRBJ1-2; CDR3aa: CASSLYLRGPYGYTF
v_gene: TRBV29-1; j_gene: TRBJ1-1; CDR3aa: CSVVTGAGLNTEAFF
v_gene: TRBV29-1; j_gene: TRBJ2-3; CDR3aa: CSVEDTLSGIATDTQYF
v_gene: TRBV4-1; j_gene: TRBJ2-4; CDR3aa: CASRDSLAKNIQYF
v_gene: TRBV28; j_gene: TRBJ2-7; CDR3aa: CATRDLVTDEQYF
v_gene: TRBV4-3; j_gene: TRBJ2-3; CDR3aa: CASSQTRGRPTDTQYF
v_gene: TRBV7-2; j_gene: TRBJ2-1; CDR3aa: CASSPNTPSALQWEQFF
v_gene: TRBV5-1; j_gene: TRBJ2-1; CDR3aa: CASSLGLVGYNEQFF
v_gene: TRBV7-7; j_gene: TRBJ2-7; CDR3aa: CASSLTGGNHEQYF
v_gene: TRBV14; j_gene: TRBJ2-1; CDR3aa: CASSPVAGDYNEQFF
v_gene: TRBV7-9; j_gene: TRBJ1-2; CDR3aa: CASHRLDYGYTF
v_gene: TRBV2; j_gene: TRBJ2-2; CDR3aa: CASIPVNTGELFF
v_gene: TRBV27; j_gene: TRBJ1-6; CDR3aa: CASSILFPGLVNSPLHF
v_gene: TRBV12-3/TRBV12-4; j_gene: TRBJ2-6; CDR3aa: CASSLSAERTDSGANVLTF
v_gene: TRBV28; j_gene: TRBJ2-3; CDR3aa: CASSPAMDYDTDTQYF
v_gene: TRBV6-2/TRBV6-3; j_gene: TRBJ2-1; CDR3aa: CASSYPTGGNEQFF
v_gene: TRBV20-1; j_gene: TRBJ2-1; CDR3aa: CSASEYNEQFF
v_gene: TRBV12-3/TRBV12-4; j_gene: TRBJ1-1; CDR3aa: CASRGGHNTEAFF
v_gene: TRBV27; j_gene: TRBJ1-1; CDR3aa: CASSFMGGLGQVNTEAFF
v_gene: TRBV28; j_gene: TRBJ2-1; CDR3aa: CASSLFGVHNEQFF
v_gene: TRBV2; j_gene: TRBJ1-1; CDR3aa: CASSDGVEAFF
v_gene: TRBV7-6; j_gene: TRBJ2-3; CDR3aa: CASSFSGGAGDTQYF
v_gene: TRBV3-1; j_gene: TRBJ1-6; CDR3aa: CASSQDSGSWRDSPLHF
v_gene: TRBV12-3/TRBV12-4; j_gene: TRBJ2-3; CDR3aa: CASTVDTDTQYF
v_gene: TRBV30; j_gene: TRBJ2-7; CDR3aa: CAWNLAGATYEQYF
v_gene: TRBV29-1; j_gene: TRBJ2-3; CDR3aa: CSAEVGQGGLLGLTSTDTQYF